Below, one T cell receptor beta chain is given with its context. The entry originates in a study of blood T cell repertoires in COVID-19. The overall study: Samples representing acute and convalescent COVID-19 were sourced from the United States, Italy and Spain.

Generated by immunoSEQ multiplex PCR, the TCRdb table keeps only in-frame clones and is missing some. The sample includes roughly 250,000 clones, about 91% seen only once; the top ten take about 1.2%. This CDR3 has 14 amino acids. Germline CDR1 is SGHVS and CDR2 is FNYEAQ. V dropped 4 bases and J dropped 3 bases, with 11 bases sitting between them. The source is a human donor in a cohort exposed to, infected with or recovered from COVID-19 (not recorded which). The donor label of this sample is uncertain. The J gene is TRBJ2-3, the V gene TRBV7-6; D is uncertain. The sample was PBMCs or T cells enriched from blood (not recorded which). In nucleotides, the CDR3 is TGTGCCAGCAGCTCGCAAGTTGCGACAGATACGCAGTATTTT. It is translated as CASSSQVATDTQYF.